This TCR beta chain originates from a study of early T cells in non-severe SARS-CoV-2 infection (TCRdb year 2021). Background for the entire study: TCR sequencing used bulk RNA from unsorted whole blood, so alpha and beta chains could not be paired.

The protocol used for the library was 5' RACE. For sequencing, a NextSeq 500 was employed. In the TCR library protocol, unique molecular identifiers were attached to individual cDNA molecules to correct for PCR bias and sequencing error. Both TCR alpha and beta chains were sequenced, and tight co-correlation was observed between alpha and beta sequence abundances in each sample. Turning to the authors' computational methods: Decombinator V4 was used to perform V gene, J gene and CDR3 annotation of TCR sequences. Expanded TCRs were defined as changing significantly between any two time points under a Poisson model with p below 0.0001. TCR abundances were normalised to the total number of TCRs sequenced per sample and were expressed as counts per million. TRAV1-2 paired with TRAJ12, TRAJ20 or TRAJ33 defined MAIT TCRs, while TRAV10 paired with TRAJ18 defined iNKT TCRs. VDJdb, accessed 1 November 2021, was searched for CMV, EBV and SARS-CoV-2 annotated TCRs, excluding TCRs annotated for multiple antigens. TCRdb redid the processing of the public reads, applying fastp at Q25 and MiXCR, and retained in-frame beta chains. A single entry per CDR3 protein holds the most common genes and DNA from its merged rows. Clone size and V and J calls follow TCRdb, not the original study. Here the sample has fewer than 60,000 distinct CDR3 sequences; around 10% occur a single time. The ten largest make up approximately 5.7% of the sample.

The study was a case-control design nested within a healthcare worker cohort in London, UK, with weekly nasopharyngeal swab PCR tests and blood sampling. Healthcare workers were recruited during the week of the UK lockdown, between 23 and 31 March 2020, and followed weekly for up to about 16 weeks. The investigation overall reported the following: Matching against VDJdb was skewed toward anti-spike CD8 responses, likely underestimated virus-specific expansions, and missed private and CD4 specificities.

Trimming costs V 1 base and J 3 bases, and their ends lie 9 bases apart. The CDR3 holds 14 amino acids from the cysteine to the phenylalanine. The retained sequence is limited to the CDR3, 42 bases, with the frame set at the first base. CDR1 and CDR2 are drawn from the germline V gene (reference sequence): LGHDT, YNNKEL. In the case of this clonotype: Its specific antigen is unknown. No base-level quality is on record; no much larger clone is a single base apart.

The sequences come from whole blood, collected at baseline. The TCR sequence derives from an adult who was a healthcare worker with PCR-confirmed SARS-CoV-2 infection or an uninfected control (not recorded which). The V and J segments used are TRBV3-1 and TRBJ2-5; the D gene cannot be resolved reliably. In nucleotide form, the sequence is TGTGCCAGCAGCCAAGGGTCTGATGAAGAGACCCAGTACTTC. Its translation is CASSQGSDEETQYF.